The rows below give T cell receptor beta chains drawn from one sample of a study of T cell changes during pregnancy in multiple sclerosis. Profiled with immunoSEQ multiplex PCR; TCRdb holds only in-frame clones, not every one. The sample lists about 39,000 clones, 85% to 95% seen once, with about 0.33% in the top ten. The input for sequencing was CD4+ T cells from peripheral blood mononuclear cells, taken after pregnancy. Receptor source: a female donor with multiple sclerosis, enrolled in a pregnancy study. The CDR3 runs from the conserved cysteine through the conserved F or W. A D gene is named only where the DNA matches it firmly. Clone size appears in some rows only: once, few, many, or a class for an expanded clone.

D	V	J	size	CDR3	DNA
NA	TRBV9	TRBJ1-2	NA	CASSVEVQGYYTF	TGTGCCAGCAGCGTAGAGGTCCAGGGCTACTACACCTTC
TRBD1	TRBV6-6	TRBJ1-1	once	CASRFTGDAFF	TGTGCCAGCAGGTTCACAGGGGACGCTTTCTTT
TRBD2	TRBV14	TRBJ2-7	once	CASSQPSGSLHYEQYF	TGTGCCAGCAGCCAGCCTAGCGGGAGCCTTCATTACGAGCAGTACTTC
TRBD1	TRBV2	TRBJ2-2	NA	CASKGTGDTGELFF	TGTGCCAGCAAAGGGACAGGGGACACCGGGGAGCTGTTTTTT
TRBD2	TRBV5-1	TRBJ2-1	once	CASSSWTSGGSYNEQFF	TGCGCCAGCAGCTCGTGGACTAGCGGGGGCTCCTACAATGAGCAGTTCTTC
TRBD2	TRBV5-1	TRBJ2-1	NA	CASSLATTSGGSGEQFF	TGCGCCAGCAGCTTGGCGACGACTAGCGGGGGTAGTGGTGAGCAGTTCTTC
NA	TRBV7-9	TRBJ2-1	NA	CASSSMNEQFF	TGTGCCAGCAGCTCTATGAATGAGCAGTTCTTC
TRBD1	TRBV6-5	TRBJ2-5	once	CASSKAGTGGETQYF	TGTGCCAGCAGTAAGGCCGGGACAGGGGGGGAGACCCAGTACTTC
NA	TRBV2	TRBJ1-1	NA	CASSVFGAEAFF	TGTGCCAGCAGTGTATTCGGGGCTGAAGCTTTCTTT
TRBD1	TRBV5-1	TRBJ2-7	NA	CASSWDRETYEQYF	TGCGCCAGCAGCTGGGACAGGGAAACCTACGAGCAGTACTTC
NA	TRBV7-8	TRBJ1-1	NA	CASTDYSGDTEAFF	TGTGCCAGCACCGACTATAGCGGGGACACTGAAGCTTTCTTT
TRBD2	TRBV4-1	TRBJ2-2	few	CASSQGVAGVYTGELFF	TGCGCCAGCAGCCAAGGAGTAGCGGGGGTCTACACCGGGGAGCTGTTTTTT
TRBD1	TRBV19	TRBJ1-3	NA	CASRPEKGTGRSGNTIYF	TGTGCCAGTAGGCCGGAGAAAGGGACAGGGCGAAGTGGAAACACCATATATTTT
NA	TRBV14	TRBJ1-5	NA	CASSQTHNQPQHF	TGTGCCAGCAGCCAAACTCACAATCAGCCCCAGCATTTT
TRBD1	TRBV29-1	TRBJ2-2	NA	CSAQRRGQGTGELFF	TGCAGCGCCCAGAGAAGGGGACAGGGGACCGGGGAGCTGTTTTTT
TRBD1	TRBV7-3	TRBJ2-1	NA	CASSSDRGSYNEQFF	TGTGCCAGCAGCTCAGACAGGGGGTCCTACAATGAGCAGTTCTTC
NA	TRBV9	TRBJ2-3	once	CATVVKAASTDTQYF	TGTGCCACCGTGGTGAAAGCGGCTAGCACAGATACGCAGTATTTT
NA	TRBV5-4	TRBJ2-5	NA	CASSIGRQETQYF	TGTGCCAGCAGCATTGGCCGCCAAGAGACCCAGTACTTC
TRBD2	TRBV5-6	TRBJ2-5	NA	CASSFGAGVETQYF	TGTGCCAGCAGCTTCGGTGCGGGGGTAGAGACCCAGTACTTC
NA	TRBV9	TRBJ1-4	NA	CASSPQGENEKLFF	TGTGCCAGCAGCCCACAGGGAGAAAATGAAAAACTGTTTTTT
TRBD2	TRBV5-4	TRBJ2-1	NA	CASSLLAGGGEQFF	TGTGCCAGCAGCTTACTAGCGGGGGGGGGTGAGCAGTTCTTC
TRBD1	TRBV5-6	TRBJ2-3	NA	CASSLPAGGTQYF	TGTGCCAGCAGTCTACCCGCAGGGGGTACGCAGTATTTT